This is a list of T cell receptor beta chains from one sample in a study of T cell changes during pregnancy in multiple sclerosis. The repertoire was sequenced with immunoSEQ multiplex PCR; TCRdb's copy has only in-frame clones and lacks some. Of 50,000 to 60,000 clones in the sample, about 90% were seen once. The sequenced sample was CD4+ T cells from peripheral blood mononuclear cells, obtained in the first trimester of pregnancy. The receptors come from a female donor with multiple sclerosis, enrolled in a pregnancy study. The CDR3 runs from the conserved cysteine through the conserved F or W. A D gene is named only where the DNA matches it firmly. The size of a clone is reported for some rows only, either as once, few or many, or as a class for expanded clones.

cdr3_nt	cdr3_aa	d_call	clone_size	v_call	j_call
TGTGCCAGCAGCTCCCGAAATTACAAGGAGCAGTACTTC	CASSSRNYKEQYF	NA	NA	TRBV13	TRBJ2-7
TGTGCCAGCTCACCAGGTGAGGGGGCATCTTCACCCCTCCACTTT	CASSPGEGASSPLHF	TRBD1	NA	TRBV18	TRBJ1-6
TGTGCCAGCAGTGACAGGGGGAGAATCTATGGCTACACCTTC	CASSDRGRIYGYTF	TRBD1	NA	TRBV6-5	TRBJ1-2
TGTGCCAGCAGCTTAGCGCCCGACAGGGGTCTTGATAGCAATCAGCCCCAGCATTTT	CASSLAPDRGLDSNQPQHF	TRBD1	NA	TRBV7-9	TRBJ1-5
TGTGCCAGCAGTGAAAGGGACTTCTACAATGAGCAGTTCTTC	CASSERDFYNEQFF	NA	NA	TRBV7-8	TRBJ2-1
TGCGCCAGCAGCTTCGGTGGCGGGGGGTCCCGCAATGAGCAGTTCTTC	CASSFGGGGSRNEQFF	TRBD2	NA	TRBV5-1	TRBJ2-1
TGTGCCAGCAGACAAACAGGGGGCGCGGGGAATTCACCCCTCCACTTT	CASRQTGGAGNSPLHF	TRBD1	NA	TRBV25-1	TRBJ1-6
TGTGCCTGGAGTCGACAGGGAGTTGGCGAGCAGTACTTC	CAWSRQGVGEQYF	TRBD1	once	TRBV30	TRBJ2-7
TGTGCCAGCAGCGTAGGAACAGGGTCAAACATTCAGTACTTC	CASSVGTGSNIQYF	NA	NA	TRBV9	TRBJ2-4
TGTGCCAGCAGTTACTCCCGACAGTACTATGGCTACACCTTC	CASSYSRQYYGYTF	NA	NA	TRBV6-5	TRBJ1-2
TGTGCCAGCAGTTACGATCACGGACTCTTGGGAGAGACCCAGTACTTC	CASSYDHGLLGETQYF	NA	NA	TRBV6-6	TRBJ2-5
TGTGCCAGCAGCACTAACCAAGAGACCCAGTACTTC	CASSTNQETQYF	NA	NA	TRBV28	TRBJ2-5
TGTGCCAGCAGCCAGACCGTAGGGAGCTCCTACAATGAGCAGTTCTTC	CASSQTVGSSYNEQFF	NA	NA	TRBV4-2	TRBJ2-1
TGTGCCAGCACCTTTGGCAGCTTATTAGGAGCCCAGCATTTT	CASTFGSLLGAQHF	NA	NA	TRBV6-1	TRBJ1-5
TGCGCCAGCAGCCAAGGGGAGGGTCAGCCCCAGCATTTT	CASSQGEGQPQHF	NA	once	TRBV4-1	TRBJ1-5
TGTGCCAGTAGTCGTGGGACTAGCGGGGGGTCACAAGAGACCCAGTACTTC	CASSRGTSGGSQETQYF	TRBD2	NA	TRBV19	TRBJ2-5
TGTGCCAGCAGTTTACGGGGACAGGGAAAGCAGCCCCAGCATTTT	CASSLRGQGKQPQHF	TRBD1	once	TRBV28	TRBJ1-5